This TCR beta chain is from a study of spatial heterogeneity in lung cancer. The wider study: Consistently, beta-chain sequences turned up in larger numbers than alpha-chain sequences did.

Every molecule of TCR cDNA had its own unique molecular identifier. MiXCR was run by TCRdb on the 5' RACE reads, yielding one entry per CDR3 protein. Of fewer than 10,000 distinct CDR3 sequences in the sample, 6% to 7% were seen once. This clonotype is medium-sized in the sample. Its cognate antigen is unknown. Findings of the study overall: Expanded intratumoral alpha and beta TCR counts tracked tumor mutation counts.

Time point reported: sample taken at primary tumor resection. The starting material was lung tumor tissue, obtained at surgery. This sequence originates from a female donor with early-stage non-small cell lung cancer.

The CDR3 sequence: CAVKLVLGDYEQYF. The CDR3, as DNA: TGCGCCGTCAAATTGGTCCTGGGTGACTACGAGCAGTACTTC. The chain is built from TRBV23-1 and TRBJ2-7; D is unclear. TRBV23-1 is identified as an open reading frame with a role that is uncertain. The CDR3 sequence is 14 residues long. Trimming took 11 bases from V and 3 from J, leaving 20 bases between them.